The T cell receptor beta chain under discussion was sequenced for a study of immune evolution from preneoplasia to lung adenocarcinoma (dated by TCRdb to the early 2020s). Regarding the research as a whole: The study used immune gene expression, TCR sequencing and multiplex immunofluorescence to profile the immune contexture of lung adenocarcinoma precursors and invasive adenocarcinoma. Resected precursor lesions (AAH, AIS, MIA) and invasive adenocarcinomas were compared with paired morphologically normal lung tissue. Sample size was determined by specimen availability and not by a prior power calculation. The immune data were integrated with whole exome sequencing and methylation data obtained from the same cohort of nodules. In total, the cohort included 45 to 65 patients with pulmonary nodules, all of whom underwent surgical resection. TCR sequencing data came from 51 patients. According to the study, about 110 samples went through TCR sequencing. POLYSOLVER was used to infer Class I HLA alleles from exome data, and LOHHLA was used to detect allele-specific HLA loss.

Paper-wide results and their limitations: The findings rested on association rather than direct causation, and larger cohorts with long-term follow-up and longitudinal biopsies were considered necessary. The highest clonality was observed in normal lung, whereas higher T cell density and diversity but lower clonality appeared to be present in later-stage lesions. Normal lung had the highest top T cell clone frequencies, and these frequencies appeared to fall progressively from AAH through AIS, MIA and invasive adenocarcinoma. Because all patients came from Japan and China, whether the findings apply to Western populations was uncertain.

The table lists this clone with a few counts. Its antigen is unknown. No base quality information exists; no much larger clone differs at one position. The patients had resection in Japan or China between about 2014 and 2018. Two lung cancer pathologists independently reviewed H&E slides to confirm the histologic diagnosis of every case. The AllPrep DNA/RNA FFPE Kit was used to isolate DNA from FFPE tissue. TCR beta CDR3 regions were sequenced from DNA using the immunoSEQ hsTCRbeta Kit. The source study handled its data this way. TCR sequencing data were analysed with the ImmunoSEQ Analyzer. T cell clonality was defined as 1 minus Pielou's evenness, calculated on productive rearrangements. T cell diversity was measured with the inverse Simpson index on productive templates. T cell density was expressed as TCR beta template counts normalized to usable DNA, with usable DNA estimated by amplifying and sequencing housekeeping genes. TCR metrics were compared across histologic stages using two-sided Kruskal-Wallis tests. Sourced from immuneACCESS, this table was stored by TCRdb with only in-frame sequences that have V and J called. A share of the clones is absent; for the studies checked, an unresolved V gene accounts for under half, and the remainder has no known explanation. The V and J calls and the clone size are those of that table, but D and trimming were determined from the DNA. For this sample the table gives nearly 2,500 clones, of which roughly two fifths were detected only once. 19% of the sample is held by the ten biggest clonotypes.

V ends up 8 bases short and J 3 bases short, with an unmatched junction base count of 22. From the germline V gene (reference sequence), CDR1 is MNHEY and CDR2 is SMNVEV. The CDR3 spans 18 residues, from the cysteine through the phenylalanine. The DNA shown is the 54-base CDR3, in frame from base 1. The sequence was obtained from a person in their sixties or seventies with lung adenocarcinoma. Material: FFPE adjacent normal lung tissue. The sequence links TRBV27 to TRBJ2-7, with 7 bases in between that match TRBD1. The CDR3 is CASLRSHRLGPGGYEQYF. The sequence in DNA is TGTGCCAGCTTGAGATCCCACCGGCTTGGGCCAGGGGGCTACGAGCAGTACTTC.